These 29 T cell receptor beta chains share one sample of origin, sequenced in a study of cytomegalovirus exposure and HLA in healthy donors. Researchers ran the PCR with 60 Vbeta and 13 Jbeta primers. Repertoires were generated with immunoSEQ multiplex PCR, while TCRdb's copy carries only in-frame clones and drops some. Of about 140,000 clones in the sample, about four fifths were seen once. Material: PBMCs. These receptors all come from a male donor in good health and CMV-seronegative.

This clone was seen just once. The chain is built from TRBV30 and TRBJ2-7, with 11 nucleotides matching TRBD1. V dropped 5 bases and J dropped 4; count of bases not matched to a gene: 4. This CDR3 is built from 13 residues. Per the germline V gene, CDR1 is GTSNPN and CDR2 is SVGIG (reference sequence). The CDR3 DNA reads TGTGCCTGGGGGACAGGGGGGGCGTACGAGCAGTACTTC. Translation: CAWGTGGAYEQYF.

The CDR3 spells CASVEGGGFYNEQFF. The CDR3, as DNA: TGTGCCAGTGTGGAGGGCGGGGGGTTCTACAATGAGCAGTTCTTC. The J gene is TRBJ2-1, the V gene TRBV6-1; the match to TRBD2 covers 8 bases. The V segment lost 9 bases and the J segment 3 bases; nucleotides outside the gene matches: 10. In germline, CDR1 is MNHNS, CDR2 SASEGT. The CDR3 runs 15 residues.

The chain links TRBV10-3 to TRBJ1-6; D call uncertain. V was trimmed by 2 bases and J by 8 bases, leaving 10 bases between them. The CDR3 loop spans 14 amino acids. CDR1 and CDR2 from the germline V gene are ENHRY and SYGVKD. CDR3 nucleotides: TGTGCCATCAGTGAGCGAGCCTTAGATTCACCCCTCCACTTT. It specifies CAISERALDSPLHF.

This clone was detected a few times. The CDR3 region has the DNA TGTGCCAGCAGCGTATTTGGGGGGGATGGGATCTACGAGCAGTACTTC. Its protein product is CASSVFGGDGIYEQYF. The chain combines TRBV9 with TRBJ2-7; 7 nucleotides line up with TRBD2. The CDR3 has 16 residues. CDR1 and CDR2 from the germline V gene are SGDLS and YYNGEE. The V and J ends lost 1 base and 3 bases, in that order; junction bases with no gene match: 10.

V is TRBV9 and J is TRBJ2-7; 10 nucleotides line up with TRBD1. Germline lookup yields CDR1 SGDLS and CDR2 YYNGEE. V was clipped by 4 bases and J by 6 bases; unmatched bases: 7. The CDR3 extends over 14 amino acids. The CDR3 reads CASSPRDRGGEQYF. CDR3 bases: TGTGCCAGCAGCCCGAGGGACAGGGGTGGCGAGCAGTACTTC.

This clone has a handful of counts. This sequence joins TRBV9 and TRBJ2-7; D is perhaps TRBD1 (5 bases). Trimming pared 0 bases from V and 0 bases from J, leaving 10 bases between. The CDR3 has 15 amino acids. The V gene's germline CDR1 is SGDLS and CDR2 YYNGEE. This CDR3 reads CASSVGTGLSYEQYF. Here the CDR3 DNA reads TGTGCCAGCAGCGTAGGCACAGGCCTCTCCTACGAGCAGTACTTC.

The V call is TRBV19, the J call TRBJ1-6; no definite D call. Per germline, CDR1 LNHDA and CDR2 SQIVND (reference sequence). V was shortened by 6 bases and J by 7 bases, with 13 bases between the two germline ends. CDR3 size: 14 residues. The chain's CDR3 is CASSTPTRNSPLHF. CDR3 DNA: TGTGCCAGTAGCACCCCGACTCGCAATTCACCCCTCCACTTT.

This clone was recorded once. In DNA, the CDR3 is TGTGCCAGCAGTGTCGGAGTTGGTGAGCAGTTCTTC. This codes for CASSVGVGEQFF. The chain recombines TRBV2 with TRBJ2-1, with D hard to call. This CDR3 spans 12 amino acids. Germline CDR1 reads SNHLY; CDR2 reads FYNNEI. Trimming pared 4 bases from V and 9 bases from J, leaving 10 bases between.

This clone was observed a handful of times. The chain is built from TRBV7-9 and TRBJ2-7; possibly TRBD2 for D (7 bases). Germline CDR1 reads SEHNR; CDR2 reads FQNEAQ (reference sequence). Trimming pared 6 bases from V and 4 bases from J, leaving 22 bases between. The CDR3 runs to 16 residues. The CDR3 coding sequence is TGTGCCAGCAGTTCGCCTCTGAAGGGGGGGGTTTACGAGCAGTACTTC. Residues: CASSSPLKGGVYEQYF.

The rearrangement uses TRBV30 and TRBJ2-2; the match to TRBD1 covers 7 bases. Germline-derived CDR1 and CDR2 are GTSNPN and SVGIG (reference sequence). The CDR3 is 14 residues long. V dropped 8 bases and J dropped 3; count of bases not matched to a gene: 9. DNA for the CDR3: TGTGCCCGTACCAGTGACAGGGACACCGGGGAGCTGTTTTTT. Translating it yields CARTSDRDTGELFF.

This clone was counted a few times. The rearrangement uses TRBV7-3 and TRBJ1-1, with D unresolved. This CDR3 is 13 amino acids long. Per germline, CDR1 SGHTA and CDR2 FQGTGA. V lost 1 base to trimming and J lost 5 bases, with 8 bases between them. The CDR3 region is CASSLNPGTEAFF. CDR3 in DNA: TGTGCCAGCAGCTTAAACCCCGGTACTGAAGCTTTCTTT.

This clone turned up a few times. The rearrangement joins TRBV27 to TRBJ1-1; 7 bases fit TRBD1. Per germline, CDR1 MNHEY and CDR2 SMNVEV (reference sequence). This CDR3 has 15 amino acids. V shed 9 bases and J 5 bases; nucleotides not matched to a gene: 15. CDR3 amino acids: CASSFIPGGRTEAFF. As DNA, the CDR3 is TGTGCCAGTAGCTTCATTCCAGGGGGGAGAACTGAAGCTTTCTTT.

J is TRBJ2-5 and V is TRBV30; 13 positions agree with TRBD2. This CDR3 has 14 residues. Germline V gene sequence: CDR1 GTSNPN, CDR2 SVGIG (reference sequence). J was trimmed by 5 bases and V by 4 bases; bases with no gene match: 4. The CDR3: CAWTPTSGGETQYF. The DNA for the CDR3 is TGTGCCTGGACCCCGACTAGCGGGGGGGAGACCCAGTACTTC.

The CDR3 spells CASSLNPSGGGTDTQYF. CDR3 DNA sequence: TGTGCCAGCAGCTTAAACCCTAGCGGGGGGGGCACAGATACGCAGTATTTT. V usage is TRBV13 and J usage is TRBJ2-3; 12 bases fit TRBD2. This CDR3 is 17 amino acids long. In germline, CDR1 is PRHDT, CDR2 FYEKMQ (reference sequence). With V trimmed by 2 bases and J by 1 base, 4 bases remained unmatched.

V and J are TRBV30 and TRBJ1-6, with TRBD1 as a possible D gene (6 bases). Trimming took 0 bases from V and 7 from J, leaving 10 bases between them. Germline CDR1 is GTSNPN and CDR2 is SVGIG (reference sequence). There are 14 residues in the CDR3. This chain's CDR3 is CAWSVWQGNSPLHF. CDR3 in DNA: TGTGCCTGGAGTGTCTGGCAGGGGAATTCACCCCTCCACTTT.

This chain connects TRBV19 to TRBJ2-1; 7 nucleotides align to TRBD1. V shed 4 bases, J shed 2 bases, and the junction held 5 bases outside the gene matches. The CDR3 is 15 amino acids. Germline V CDR1 and CDR2: LNHDA, SQIVND (reference sequence). The chain's CDR3 is CASSRDRVTYNEQFF. CDR3 nucleotides: TGTGCCAGTAGTAGAGACAGGGTTACCTACAATGAGCAGTTCTTC.

The J gene is TRBJ2-1, the V gene TRBV27; weak D call: TRBD2 (5 bases). This CDR3 is built from 15 residues. Germline V gene lookup returns CDR1 MNHEY and CDR2 SMNVEV (reference sequence). V lost 2 bases to trimming and J lost 4 bases, with 12 bases between them. The CDR3 protein is CASSLTPRGYNEQFF. CDR3 bases: TGTGCCAGCAGTTTAACCCCCCGGGGTTACAATGAGCAGTTCTTC.

The genes are TRBV19 and TRBJ1-1; 10 nucleotides align to TRBD1. Germline V CDR1 and CDR2: LNHDA, SQIVND (reference sequence). The CDR3 length is 16 residues. V was pared by 6 bases and J by 3 bases, with 10 bases of the junction left unmatched. The CDR3: CASSSIMTGGYTEAFF. In nucleotides, the CDR3 is TGTGCCAGTAGCAGCATCATGACAGGGGGCTACACTGAAGCTTTCTTT.

Only one count was recorded for this clone. The chain joins TRBV29-1 to TRBJ2-4, with D unresolved. Trimming pared 3 bases from V and 5 bases from J, leaving 8 bases between. The CDR3 has 12 residues. Germline loops: CDR1 SQVTM, CDR2 ANQGSEA. The DNA of the CDR3 is TGCAGCGTTGAGTCGTCAGAAAACATTCAGTACTTC. The encoded protein is CSVESSENIQYF.

This clone appeared once. The J gene is TRBJ1-4, the V gene TRBV4-3; D is undetermined. CDR1 and CDR2 (germline): LGHNA, YSLEER. The CDR3 consists of 17 residues. Trimming removed 0 bases from V and 4 bases from J, with 15 bases in between. DNA for the CDR3: TGCGCCAGCAGCCAAGATCCCCCCCGGAGAATTAATGAAAAACTGTTTTTT. Its translation: CASSQDPPRRINEKLFF.

The chain employs TRBV19 and TRBJ1-2; no definite D call. CDR1 LNHDA and CDR2 SQIVND come from the germline V gene (reference sequence). This CDR3 comprises 13 residues. Trimming cost V 3 bases and J 8 bases, with 13 bases left between them. The DNA for the CDR3 is TGTGCCAGTAGTATCGGTCACGCGTTGGGCTACACCTTC. Its translation is CASSIGHALGYTF.

CDR3 in amino acids: CASRIGTASLGANVLTF. The CDR3 coding sequence is TGCGCCAGCAGAATAGGGACTGCCTCGCTTGGGGCCAACGTCCTGACTTTC. The chain is built from TRBV5-1 and TRBJ2-6, with a weak D call TRBD2 (6 bases). V dropped 5 bases and J dropped 3 bases, with 18 bases sitting between them. The germline V gene has CDR1 SGHRS and CDR2 YFSETQ. The CDR3 length is 17 residues.

This chain joins TRBV7-8 and TRBJ1-5, with TRBD1 as a possible D gene (6 bases). The V gene lost 5 bases and the J gene lost 7 bases, with 12 bases spanning the gap. The CDR3 is 13 amino acids. CDR1 SGHVS and CDR2 FQNEAQ come from the germline V gene. CDR3 nucleotide sequence: TGTGCCAGCAGCCGAGAGAGGGGGCAGCCCCAGCATTTT. Protein: CASSRERGQPQHF. Combining the CDR3 with reference TRBV7-8 and TRBJ1-5 gives the whole variable domain GAGVSQSPRYKVAKRGQDVALRCDPISGHVSLFWYQQALGQGPEFLTYFQNEAQLDKSGLPSDRFFAERPEGSVSTLKIQRTQQEDSAVYLCASSRERGQPQHFGDGTRLSIL.

The V and J genes are TRBV6-6 and TRBJ2-5; no reliable D call. The CDR3 contains 13 residues. Germline V lookup: CDR1 MNHNY, CDR2 SVGAGI (reference sequence). Trimming took off 6 bases at V and 3 bases at J, with 11 bases between the two ends. The CDR3 nucleotides read TGTGCCAGCAGCCGACTCCCGGAAGAGACCCAGTACTTC. It yields the protein CASSRLPEETQYF.

This clone occurred once. The chain is built from TRBV5-1 and TRBJ2-2; possibly TRBD2 for D (6 bases). This CDR3 region has 15 residues. Germline V gene sequence: CDR1 SGHRS, CDR2 YFSETQ. V lost 1 base to trimming and J lost 3 bases, with 10 bases between them. CDR3 loop: CASSLWGEYTGELFF. DNA of the CDR3: TGCGCCAGCAGCTTGTGGGGGGAGTACACCGGGGAGCTGTTTTTT.

This rearrangement joins TRBV6-5 to TRBJ1-1, with 10 nucleotides matching TRBD1. This CDR3 has 15 residues. CDR1 is MNHEY and CDR2 is SVGAGI in the germline V gene. J was trimmed by 11 bases and V by 2 bases; bases with no gene match: 11. The DNA for the CDR3 is TGTGCCAGCAGTTACCAGAGGACAGGGGGTTTTATGGCTTTCTTT. Residues: CASSYQRTGGFMAFF.

About this clone itself: The same CDR3 arises from other DNA sequences in this sample as well. V and J are TRBV6-1 and TRBJ1-1; D ambiguous. Germline-derived CDR1 and CDR2 are MNHNS and SASEGT. The CDR3 has 13 residues. V lost 3 bases and J lost 1, with 6 bases in between. The CDR3 nucleotides are TGTGCCAGCAGTGAGCGGGAGAACACTGAAGCTTTCTTT. This translates into CASSERENTEAFF.

The rearrangement joins TRBV11-2 to TRBJ2-7; 7 bases align to TRBD2. The germline CDR1 and CDR2 sequences are SGHAT and FQNNGV. Losses at the gene ends were 1 base for V and 3 bases for J; bases not matched to a gene: 6. The CDR3 length is 15 residues. CDR3: CASSLGRREGYEQYF. In nucleotides, the CDR3 is TGTGCCAGCAGCTTAGGGCGCAGGGAGGGCTACGAGCAGTACTTC.

This clone showed up just a few times. This sequence joins TRBV29-1 and TRBJ2-1; 7 bases are a match to TRBD1. This CDR3 region has 16 residues. V dropped 1 base and J dropped 0; count of bases not matched to a gene: 6. In germline, CDR1 is SQVTM, CDR2 ANQGSEA. In DNA form, the CDR3 reads TGCAGCGTTGAAGGGGCACAGGGGAGCTCCTACAATGAGCAGTTCTTC. It specifies CSVEGAQGSSYNEQFF.